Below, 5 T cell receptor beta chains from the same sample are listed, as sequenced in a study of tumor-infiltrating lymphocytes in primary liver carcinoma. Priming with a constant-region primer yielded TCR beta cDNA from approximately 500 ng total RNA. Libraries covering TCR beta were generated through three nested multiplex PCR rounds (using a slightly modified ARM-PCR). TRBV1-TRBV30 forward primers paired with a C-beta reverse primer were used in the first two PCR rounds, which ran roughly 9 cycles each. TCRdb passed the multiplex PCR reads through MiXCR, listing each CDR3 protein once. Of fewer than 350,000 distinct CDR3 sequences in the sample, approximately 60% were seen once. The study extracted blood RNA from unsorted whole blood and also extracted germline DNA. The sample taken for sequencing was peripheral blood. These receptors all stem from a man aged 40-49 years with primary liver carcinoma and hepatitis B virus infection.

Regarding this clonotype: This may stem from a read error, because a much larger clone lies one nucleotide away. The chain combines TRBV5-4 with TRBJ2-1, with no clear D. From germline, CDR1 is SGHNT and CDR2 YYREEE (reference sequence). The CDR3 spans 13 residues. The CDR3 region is CANSPHETSEQFF. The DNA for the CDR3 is TGTGCCAACAGCCCTCACGAGACTTCTGAGCAGTTCTTC.

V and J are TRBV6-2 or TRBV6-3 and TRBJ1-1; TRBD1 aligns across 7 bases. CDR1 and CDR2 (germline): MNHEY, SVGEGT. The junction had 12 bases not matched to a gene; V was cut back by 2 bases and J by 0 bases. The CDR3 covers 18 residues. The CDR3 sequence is CASSYVWDSAVLNTEAFF. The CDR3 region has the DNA TGTGCCAGCAGTTACGTATGGGACAGTGCGGTTCTGAACACTGAAGCTTTCTTT.

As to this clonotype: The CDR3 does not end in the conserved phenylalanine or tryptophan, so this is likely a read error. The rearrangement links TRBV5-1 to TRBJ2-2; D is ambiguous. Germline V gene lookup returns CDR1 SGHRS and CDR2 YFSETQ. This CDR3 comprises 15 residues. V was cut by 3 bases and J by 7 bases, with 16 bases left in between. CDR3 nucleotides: TGCGCCAGCAGCTCCGATGACGGACGGATCGGGGAGCTGTTTTAT. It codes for CASSSDDGRIGELFY.

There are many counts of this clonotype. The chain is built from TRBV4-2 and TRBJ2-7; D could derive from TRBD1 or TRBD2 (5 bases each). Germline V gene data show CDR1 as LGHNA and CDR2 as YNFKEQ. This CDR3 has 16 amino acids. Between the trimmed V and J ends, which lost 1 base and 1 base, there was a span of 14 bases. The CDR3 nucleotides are TGTGCCAGCAGCCAAGTAGGGGCGGCGGGTTCCTACGAGCAGTACTTC. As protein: CASSQVGAAGSYEQYF.

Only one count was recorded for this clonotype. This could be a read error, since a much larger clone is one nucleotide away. CDR3 sequence: CASSPRVQYGYTF. CDR3 coding DNA: TGTGCCAGCAGCCCCAGAGTACAGTATGGCTACACCTTC. The chain carries TRBV4-2 and TRBJ1-2; D uncertain. Germline V lookup: CDR1 LGHNA, CDR2 YNFKEQ. The germline V and J ends were trimmed by 4 bases and 5 bases, with 11 bases remaining between them. The CDR3 has 13 amino acids.